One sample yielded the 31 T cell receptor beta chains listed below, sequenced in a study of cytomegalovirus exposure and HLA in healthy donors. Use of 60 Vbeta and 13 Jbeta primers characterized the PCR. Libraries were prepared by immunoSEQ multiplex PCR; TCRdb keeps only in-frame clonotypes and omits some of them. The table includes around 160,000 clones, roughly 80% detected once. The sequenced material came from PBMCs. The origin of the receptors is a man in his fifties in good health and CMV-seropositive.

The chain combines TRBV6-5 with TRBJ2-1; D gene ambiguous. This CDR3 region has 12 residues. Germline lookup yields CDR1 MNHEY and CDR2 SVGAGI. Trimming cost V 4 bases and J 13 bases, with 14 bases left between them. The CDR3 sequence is CASSSQTERQFF. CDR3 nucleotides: TGTGCCAGCAGTTCTCAGACTGAGAGACAGTTCTTC.

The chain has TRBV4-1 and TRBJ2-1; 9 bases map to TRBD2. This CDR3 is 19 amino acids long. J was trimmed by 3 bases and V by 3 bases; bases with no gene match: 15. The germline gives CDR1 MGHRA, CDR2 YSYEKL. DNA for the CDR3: TGCGCCAGCAGCCATTTAGGACCCTCCGGGACTAGCTACTACAATGAGCAGTTCTTC. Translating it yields CASSHLGPSGTSYYNEQFF.

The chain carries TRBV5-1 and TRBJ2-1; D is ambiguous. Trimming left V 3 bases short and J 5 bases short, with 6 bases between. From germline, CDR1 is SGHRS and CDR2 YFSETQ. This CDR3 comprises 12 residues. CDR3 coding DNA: TGCGCCAGCAGCTCTTATGACAATGAGCAGTTCTTC. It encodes CASSSYDNEQFF.

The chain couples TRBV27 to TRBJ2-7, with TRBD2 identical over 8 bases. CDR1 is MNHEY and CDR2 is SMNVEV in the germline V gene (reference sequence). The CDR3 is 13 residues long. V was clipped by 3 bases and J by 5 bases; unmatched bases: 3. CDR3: CASSLGTRDEQYF. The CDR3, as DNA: TGTGCCAGCAGTTTGGGGACTAGAGACGAGCAGTACTTC.

CDR3 amino acids: CATSGGQGVGQPQHF. The CDR3 DNA is TGTGCCACCAGCGGGGGACAGGGGGTCGGTCAGCCCCAGCATTTT. The chain uses TRBV15 and TRBJ1-5; the match to TRBD1 covers 11 bases. J lost 6 bases, V lost 5 bases, and 6 bases had no gene match. CDR3 length: 15 residues. Looked up from germline, CDR1 is LNHNV and CDR2 is YYDKDF (reference sequence).

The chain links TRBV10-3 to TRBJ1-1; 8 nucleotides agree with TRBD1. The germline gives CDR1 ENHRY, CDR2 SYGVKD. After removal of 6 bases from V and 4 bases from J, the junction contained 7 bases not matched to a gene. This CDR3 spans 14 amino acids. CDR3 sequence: CAIRSPDRGTEAFF. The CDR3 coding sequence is TGTGCCATCAGGTCCCCTGACAGGGGCACTGAAGCTTTCTTT.

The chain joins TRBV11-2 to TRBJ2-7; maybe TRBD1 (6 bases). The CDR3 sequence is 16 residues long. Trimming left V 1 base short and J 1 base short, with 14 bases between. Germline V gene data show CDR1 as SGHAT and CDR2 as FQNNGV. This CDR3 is CASSLVNYRASYEQYF. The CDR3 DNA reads TGTGCCAGCAGCTTAGTTAATTACAGGGCGTCCTACGAGCAGTACTTC.

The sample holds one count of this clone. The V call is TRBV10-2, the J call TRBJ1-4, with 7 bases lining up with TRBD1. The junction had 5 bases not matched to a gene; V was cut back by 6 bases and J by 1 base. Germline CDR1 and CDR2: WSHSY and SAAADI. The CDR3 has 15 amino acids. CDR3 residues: CASSSDRVTNEKLFF. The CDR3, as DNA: TGCGCCAGCAGCTCCGACAGGGTAACTAATGAAAAACTGTTTTTT.

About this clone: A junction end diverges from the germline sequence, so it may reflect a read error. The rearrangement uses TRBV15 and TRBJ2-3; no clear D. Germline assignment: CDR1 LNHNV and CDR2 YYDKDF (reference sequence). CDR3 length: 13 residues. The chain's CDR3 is CATGRTSTDTQYF. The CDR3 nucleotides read TGTGCCACCGGCAGAACTAGCACAGATACGCAGTATTTT.

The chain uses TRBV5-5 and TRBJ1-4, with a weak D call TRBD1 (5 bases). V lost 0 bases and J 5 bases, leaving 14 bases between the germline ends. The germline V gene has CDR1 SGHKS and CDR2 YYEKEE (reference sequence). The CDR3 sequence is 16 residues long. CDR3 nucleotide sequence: TGTGCCAGCAGCTTGGCCAGGACACCTCTCAATGAAAAACTGTTTTTT. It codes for CASSLARTPLNEKLFF.

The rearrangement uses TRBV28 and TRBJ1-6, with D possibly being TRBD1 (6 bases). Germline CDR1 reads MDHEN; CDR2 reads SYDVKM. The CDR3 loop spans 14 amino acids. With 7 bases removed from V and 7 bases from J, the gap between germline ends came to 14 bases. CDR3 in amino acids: CASNNDRPNSPLHF. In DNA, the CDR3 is TGTGCCAGCAACAACGACAGGCCGAATTCACCCCTCCACTTT.

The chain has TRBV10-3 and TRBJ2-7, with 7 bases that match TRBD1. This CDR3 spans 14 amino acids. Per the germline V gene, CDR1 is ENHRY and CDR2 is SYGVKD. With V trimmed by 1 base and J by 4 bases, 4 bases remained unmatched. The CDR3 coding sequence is TGTGCCATCAGTGAGTGGGCAGGGGGATACGAGCAGTACTTC. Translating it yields CAISEWAGGYEQYF.

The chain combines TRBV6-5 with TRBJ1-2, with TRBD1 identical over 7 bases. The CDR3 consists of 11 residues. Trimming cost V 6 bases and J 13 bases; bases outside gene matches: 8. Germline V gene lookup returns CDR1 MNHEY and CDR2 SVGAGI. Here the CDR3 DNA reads TGTGCCAGCAGCTCAACAGGGGCTGCCACCTTC. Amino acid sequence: CASSSTGAATF.

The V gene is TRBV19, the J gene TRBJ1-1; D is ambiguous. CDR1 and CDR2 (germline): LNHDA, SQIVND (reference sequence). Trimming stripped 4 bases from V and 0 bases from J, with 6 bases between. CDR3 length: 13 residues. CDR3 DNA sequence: TGTGCCAGTAGTAGTTACATGAACACTGAAGCTTTCTTT. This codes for CASSSYMNTEAFF.

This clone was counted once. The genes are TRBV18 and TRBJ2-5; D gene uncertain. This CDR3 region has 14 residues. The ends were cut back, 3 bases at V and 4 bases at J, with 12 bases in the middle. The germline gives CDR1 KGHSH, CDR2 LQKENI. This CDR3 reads CASSPVPAGETQYF. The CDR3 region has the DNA TGTGCCAGCTCACCGGTCCCCGCCGGAGAGACCCAGTACTTC.

The CDR3 spells CASSLVNGTVSYNEQFF. The CDR3 DNA reads TGCGCCAGCAGCTTGGTTAACGGGACAGTCTCCTACAATGAGCAGTTCTTC. The V gene is TRBV5-1, the J gene TRBJ2-1; 7 nucleotides align to TRBD1. The CDR3 extends over 17 amino acids. CDR1 is SGHRS and CDR2 is YFSETQ in the germline V gene. J was trimmed by 0 bases and V by 0 bases; bases with no gene match: 6.

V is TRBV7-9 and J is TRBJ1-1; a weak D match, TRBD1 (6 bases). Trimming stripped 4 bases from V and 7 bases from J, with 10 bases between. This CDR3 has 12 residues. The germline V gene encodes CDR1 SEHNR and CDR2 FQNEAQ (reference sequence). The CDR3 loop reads CASSSTGDEAFF. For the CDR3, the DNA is TGTGCCAGCAGCTCGACAGGAGATGAAGCTTTCTTT. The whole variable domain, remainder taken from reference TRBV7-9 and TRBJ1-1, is DTGVSQNPRHKITKRGQNVTFRCDPISEHNRLYWYRQTLGQGPEFLTYFQNEAQLEKSRLLSDRFSAERPKGSFSTLEIQRTEQGDSAMYLCASSSTGDEAFFGQGTRLTVV.

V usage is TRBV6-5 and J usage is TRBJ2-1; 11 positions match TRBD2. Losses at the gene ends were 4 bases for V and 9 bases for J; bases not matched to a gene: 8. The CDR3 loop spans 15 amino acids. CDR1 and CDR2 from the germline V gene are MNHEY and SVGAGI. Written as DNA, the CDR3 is TGTGCCAGCAGTTTGACTAGCGGGAATAATCGTGAGCAGTTCTTC. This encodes CASSLTSGNNREQFF.

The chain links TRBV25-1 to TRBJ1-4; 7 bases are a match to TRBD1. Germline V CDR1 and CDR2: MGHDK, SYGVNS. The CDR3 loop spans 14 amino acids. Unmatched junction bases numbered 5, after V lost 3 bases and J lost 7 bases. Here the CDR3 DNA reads TGTGCCAGCAGTGACGTGACAGGGCGTGAAAAACTGTTTTTT. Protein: CASSDVTGREKLFF.

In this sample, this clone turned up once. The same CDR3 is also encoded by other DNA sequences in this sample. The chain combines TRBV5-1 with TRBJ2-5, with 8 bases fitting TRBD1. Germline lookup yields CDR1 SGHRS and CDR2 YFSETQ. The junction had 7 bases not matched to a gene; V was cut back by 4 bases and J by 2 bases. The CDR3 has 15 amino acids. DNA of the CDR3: TGCGCCAGCAGCCTCGGGACAGGTGGTCAAGAGACCCAGTACTTC. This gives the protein CASSLGTGGQETQYF.

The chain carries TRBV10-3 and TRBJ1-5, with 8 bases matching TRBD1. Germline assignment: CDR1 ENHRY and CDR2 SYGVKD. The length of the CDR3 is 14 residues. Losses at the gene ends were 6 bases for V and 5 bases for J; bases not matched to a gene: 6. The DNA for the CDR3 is TGTGCCATCAGGGAGACAGGGGAGGATCAGCCCCAGCATTTT. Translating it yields CAIRETGEDQPQHF.

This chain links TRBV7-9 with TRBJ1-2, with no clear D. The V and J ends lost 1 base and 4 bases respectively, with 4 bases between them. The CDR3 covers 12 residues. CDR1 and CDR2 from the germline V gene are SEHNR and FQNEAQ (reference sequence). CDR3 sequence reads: CASSLDGYGYTF. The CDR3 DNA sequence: TGTGCCAGCAGCTTAGACGGCTATGGCTACACCTTC.

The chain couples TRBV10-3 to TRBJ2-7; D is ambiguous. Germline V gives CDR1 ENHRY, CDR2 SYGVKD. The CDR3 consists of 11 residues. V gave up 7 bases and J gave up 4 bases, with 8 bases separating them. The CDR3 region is CAIKTHYEQYF. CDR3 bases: TGTGCCATCAAAACACATTACGAGCAGTACTTC.

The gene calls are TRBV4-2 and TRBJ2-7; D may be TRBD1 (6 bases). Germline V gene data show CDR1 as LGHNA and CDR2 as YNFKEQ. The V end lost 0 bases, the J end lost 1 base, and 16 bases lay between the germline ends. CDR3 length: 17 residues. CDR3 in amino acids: CASSQDLVTGWSYEQYF. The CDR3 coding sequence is TGTGCCAGCAGCCAAGATTTAGTCACAGGGTGGTCCTACGAGCAGTACTTC.

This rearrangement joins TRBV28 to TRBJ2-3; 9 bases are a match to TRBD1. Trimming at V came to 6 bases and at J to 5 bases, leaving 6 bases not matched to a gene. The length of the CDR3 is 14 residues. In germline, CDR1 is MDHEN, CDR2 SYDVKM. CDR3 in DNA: TGTGCCAGCAGGACAGGGGGTCACGGAGATACGCAGTATTTT. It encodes CASRTGGHGDTQYF.

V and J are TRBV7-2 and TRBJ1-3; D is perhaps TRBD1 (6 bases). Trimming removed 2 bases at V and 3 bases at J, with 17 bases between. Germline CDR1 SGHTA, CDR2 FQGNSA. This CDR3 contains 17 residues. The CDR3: CASSLWGPRQVGNTIYF. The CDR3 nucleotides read TGTGCCAGCAGCTTATGGGGTCCAAGACAGGTTGGAAACACCATATATTTT.

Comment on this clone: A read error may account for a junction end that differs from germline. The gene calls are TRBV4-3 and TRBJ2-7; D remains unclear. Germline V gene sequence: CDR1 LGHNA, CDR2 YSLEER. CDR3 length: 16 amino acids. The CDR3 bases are TGCGCCAGCAGCCAAGATTTCAGCTTGGGCCTAACCCCGTCCTTCTTC. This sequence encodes CASSQDFSLGLTPSFF.

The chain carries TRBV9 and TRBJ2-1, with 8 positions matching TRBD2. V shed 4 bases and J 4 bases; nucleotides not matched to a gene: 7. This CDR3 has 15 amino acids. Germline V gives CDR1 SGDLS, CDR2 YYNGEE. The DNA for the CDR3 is TGTGCCAGCAGCTCGCTCGCGGGGGGATACAATGAGCAGTTCTTC. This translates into CASSSLAGGYNEQFF.

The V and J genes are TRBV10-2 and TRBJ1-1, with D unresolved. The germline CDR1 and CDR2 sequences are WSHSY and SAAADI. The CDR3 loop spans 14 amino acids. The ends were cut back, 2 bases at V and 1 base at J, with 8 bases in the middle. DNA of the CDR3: TGCGCCAGCAGTGAGGTGGTAGAGAACACTGAAGCTTTCTTT. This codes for CASSEVVENTEAFF.

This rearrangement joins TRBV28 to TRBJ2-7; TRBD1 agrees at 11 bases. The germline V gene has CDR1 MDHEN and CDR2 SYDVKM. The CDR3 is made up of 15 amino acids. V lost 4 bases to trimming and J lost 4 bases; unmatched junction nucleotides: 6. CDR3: CASSSRTGGNYEQYF. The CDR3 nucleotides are TGTGCCAGCAGTTCCCGGACAGGGGGCAATTACGAGCAGTACTTC.

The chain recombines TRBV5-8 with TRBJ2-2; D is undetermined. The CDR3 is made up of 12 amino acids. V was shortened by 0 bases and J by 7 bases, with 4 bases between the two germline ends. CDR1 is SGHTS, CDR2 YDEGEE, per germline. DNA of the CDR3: TGTGCCAGCAGCTTGGTTCTCGGGGAGCTGTTTTTT. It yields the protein CASSLVLGELFF. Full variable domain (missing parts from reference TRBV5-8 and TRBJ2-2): EAGVTQSPTHLIKTRGQQATLRCSPISGHTSVYWYQQALGLGLQFLLWYDEGEERNRGNFPPRFSGRQFPNYSSELNVNALELEDSALYLCASSLVLGELFFGEGSRLTVL.